This record looks at one T cell receptor (beta chain) sequence and its context. Its specificity is unknown. There are 12 residues in the CDR3. Germline-derived CDR1 and CDR2 are LGHNT and FRNRAP. Trimming removed 6 bases at V and 3 bases at J, with 9 bases between. The data were produced by immunoSEQ multiplex PCR, yet TCRdb's version contains in-frame clones alone and is incomplete. The sample includes 150,000 to 200,000 clones, roughly three quarters of them seen just once. These data originate in a study of cytomegalovirus exposure and HLA in healthy donors. Study-level points and caveats: Subsequent analysis of the roughly 120 validation repertoires found a tendency for first-cohort TCR clusters to co-occur. The classifier reportedly diagnosed cytomegalovirus status with high sensitivity and specificity. In vitro data verified a few CMV-associated chains as specific for CMV antigens.

This chain connects TRBV12-5 to TRBJ2-7; D possibly corresponds to TRBD1 (6 bases). This clonotype was obtained from a woman aged 25 to 39 in good health and CMV-seronegative. The sample consisted of PBMCs. CDR3 nucleotides: TGTGCTAGTGGGACAGGATTCTACGAGCAGTACTTC. Its translation is CASGTGFYEQYF.